The 13 T cell receptor beta chains below come from one sample, sequenced in a study of blood T cells in healthy people across ages. Combining a sample-barcoded 5' primer with a J-beta primer mix, a second PCR ran for roughly 7 to 12 cycles. TCRdb redid the calling of the 5' RACE reads with MiXCR, one entry per CDR3 protein. The sample records approximately 880,000 distinct CDR3 sequences, about 48% being singletons. Specimen: blood. These receptors came from a man in his thirties or forties in good health.

On this clonotype itself: Relative to the germline gene, one junction end is altered; a read error may explain this. This chain links TRBV15 with TRBJ2-1, with D tentatively TRBD1 (5 bases). The CDR3 has 15 residues. Germline values: CDR1 LNHNV, CDR2 YYDKDF (reference sequence). CDR3 DNA sequence: TGTGCCGCCAGCAGAGACAGAGACTCCTACAATGAGCAGTTCTTC. Amino acid sequence: CAASRDRDSYNEQFF.

V and J are TRBV20-1 and TRBJ1-5, with a weak D call TRBD1 (6 bases). Germline V gene lookup returns CDR1 DFQATT and CDR2 SNEGSKA (reference sequence). This CDR3 contains 17 residues. The V gene lost 0 bases and the J gene lost 2 bases, with 17 bases spanning the gap. The CDR3 protein is CSARDFSGGQGNQPQHF. CDR3 nucleotide sequence: TGCAGTGCTAGAGATTTTTCCGGGGGGCAAGGCAATCAGCCCCAGCATTTT.

This clonotype was counted a few times. A clone one base away is much larger, so this may be a read error. This chain links TRBV7-2 with TRBJ1-6; D call uncertain. From germline, CDR1 is SGHTA and CDR2 FQGNSA. V lost 5 bases, J lost 9 bases, and 14 bases lay in between. This CDR3 has 14 residues. This chain's CDR3 is CASSPVGPSSPLHF. CDR3 nucleotide sequence: TGTGCCAGCAGCCCCGTCGGGCCGTCTTCACCCCTCCACTTT.

This clonotype appeared many times. The J gene is TRBJ2-7, the V gene TRBV7-2, with D unclear. Germline V lookup: CDR1 SGHTA, CDR2 FQGNSA. This CDR3 is built from 11 residues. Trimming left V 1 base short and J 6 bases short, with 4 bases between. CDR3 in DNA: TGTGCCAGCAGCTTAGTTAGCGAGCAGTACTTC. Encoded protein: CASSLVSEQYF.

This chain links TRBV11-3 with TRBJ2-1, with 8 nucleotides matching TRBD1. Germline V gene data show CDR1 as SGHNT and CDR2 as YENEEA. The length of the CDR3 is 16 residues. The trim removed 4 bases at V and 2 bases at J, leaving 7 bases unmatched. CDR3 nucleotides: TGTGCCAGCAGCTCGAGGACAGGGCAGACCTACAATGAGCAGTTCTTC. This gives the protein CASSSRTGQTYNEQFF.

This chain uses TRBV7-2 with TRBJ1-1; D is undetermined. This CDR3 has 12 residues. Germline CDR1 and CDR2: SGHTA and FQGNSA. Deletions cut 1 base from V and 12 bases from J, with 12 bases between. The CDR3 reads CASSLEWGRTFF. For the CDR3, the DNA is TGTGCCAGCAGCTTAGAGTGGGGAAGGACTTTCTTT.

The rearrangement joins TRBV12-3 or TRBV12-4 to TRBJ1-2; D possibly corresponds to TRBD1 (6 bases). Trimming shortened V by 7 bases and J by 8 bases, and 14 bases separated the two germline ends. The CDR3 totals 12 residues. CDR3 DNA sequence: TGTGCCAGCACTCTTGCAGGGGACGGCTACACCTTC. Its translation is CASTLAGDGYTF.

This clonotype has more than one count but fewer than ten. The V and J genes are TRBV20-1 and TRBJ2-7; the match to TRBD2 covers 11 bases. The CDR3 is made up of 14 amino acids. In germline, CDR1 is DFQATT, CDR2 SNEGSKA (reference sequence). V lost 4 bases and J lost 0; bases outside the gene matches: 2. CDR3 coding DNA: TGCAGTGCTACCGGACTAGCGGGCTCCTACGAGCAGTACTTC. It specifies CSATGLAGSYEQYF.

This clonotype showed up just a few times. This chain connects TRBV4-2 to TRBJ2-1; the D is unclear. Trimming took 0 bases from V and 3 from J, leaving 9 bases between them. Germline V lookup: CDR1 LGHNA, CDR2 YNFKEQ. The CDR3 loop spans 15 amino acids. The CDR3 region has the DNA TGTGCCAGCAGCCAAGATGTGGTTAACTACAATGAGCAGTTCTTC. This gives the protein CASSQDVVNYNEQFF.

The J gene is TRBJ2-7, the V gene TRBV4-2; D gene unclear. The CDR3 loop spans 14 amino acids. Looked up from germline, CDR1 is LGHNA and CDR2 is YNFKEQ. V dropped 5 bases and J dropped 5 bases, with 16 bases sitting between them. In nucleotides, the CDR3 is TGTGCCAGCAGCGACGCCAGACTGGGCCACGAGCAGTACTTC. Amino acids: CASSDARLGHEQYF.

This chain uses TRBV6-5 with TRBJ2-3; tentative D call: TRBD2 (5 bases). The V end was cut by 5 bases, the J end by 0 bases, with 12 bases between. The CDR3 runs 15 residues. The germline gives CDR1 MNHEY, CDR2 SVGAGI. Here the CDR3 DNA reads TGTGCCAGCAGTACTATCAGCGGTAGCACAGATACGCAGTATTTT. Its translation: CASSTISGSTDTQYF.

The chain carries TRBV5-1 and TRBJ2-5; 14 bases are shared with TRBD2. V lost 5 bases and J lost 2; bases outside the gene matches: 2. Germline loops: CDR1 SGHRS, CDR2 YFSETQ. The CDR3 sequence is 15 residues long. In nucleotides, the CDR3 is TGCGCCAGCAGGGGACTAGCGGGGGTACAAGAGACCCAGTACTTC. It yields the protein CASRGLAGVQETQYF. Together with reference TRBV5-1 and TRBJ2-5, the CDR3 gives the full variable domain: KAGVTQTPRYLIKTRGQQVTLSCSPISGHRSVSWYQQTPGQGLQFLFEYFSETQRNKGNFPGRFSGRQFSNSRSEMNVSTLELGDSALYLCASRGLAGVQETQYFGPGTRLLVL.

The chain couples TRBV5-1 to TRBJ1-1, with D possibly being TRBD1 (5 bases). CDR1 is SGHRS, CDR2 YFSETQ, per germline. This CDR3 contains 15 residues. Trimming stripped 4 bases from V and 0 bases from J, with 13 bases between. The CDR3 DNA follows: TGCGCCAGCAGCCCGCTGGACACCCTGAACACTGAAGCTTTCTTT. Its translation: CASSPLDTLNTEAFF.